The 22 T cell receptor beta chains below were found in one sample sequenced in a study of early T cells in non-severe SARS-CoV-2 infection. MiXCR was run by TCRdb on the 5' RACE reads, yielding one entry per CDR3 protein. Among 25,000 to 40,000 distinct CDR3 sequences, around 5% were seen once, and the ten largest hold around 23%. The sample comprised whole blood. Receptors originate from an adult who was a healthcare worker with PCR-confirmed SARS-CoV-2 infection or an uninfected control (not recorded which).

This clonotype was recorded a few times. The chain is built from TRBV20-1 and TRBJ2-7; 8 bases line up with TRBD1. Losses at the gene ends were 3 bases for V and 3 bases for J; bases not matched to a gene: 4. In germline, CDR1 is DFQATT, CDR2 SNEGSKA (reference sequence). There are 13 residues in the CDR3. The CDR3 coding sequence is TGCAGTGCTAGCCGGACAGGGCTCTACGAGCAGTACTTC. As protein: CSASRTGLYEQYF.

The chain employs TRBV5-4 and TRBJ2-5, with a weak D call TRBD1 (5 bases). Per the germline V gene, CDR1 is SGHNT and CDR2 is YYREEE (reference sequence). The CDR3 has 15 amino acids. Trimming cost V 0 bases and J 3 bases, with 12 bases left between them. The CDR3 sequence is CASSLVDSRKETQYF. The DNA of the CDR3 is TGTGCCAGCAGCTTGGTAGACAGCAGGAAAGAGACCCAGTACTTC.

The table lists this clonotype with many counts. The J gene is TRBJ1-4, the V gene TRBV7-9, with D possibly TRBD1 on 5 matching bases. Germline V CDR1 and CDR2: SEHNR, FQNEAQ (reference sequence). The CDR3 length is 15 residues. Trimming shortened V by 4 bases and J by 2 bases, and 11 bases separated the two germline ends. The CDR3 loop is CASSSIRGTNEKLFF. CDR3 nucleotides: TGTGCCAGCAGCTCCATCCGGGGGACTAATGAAAAACTGTTTTTT.

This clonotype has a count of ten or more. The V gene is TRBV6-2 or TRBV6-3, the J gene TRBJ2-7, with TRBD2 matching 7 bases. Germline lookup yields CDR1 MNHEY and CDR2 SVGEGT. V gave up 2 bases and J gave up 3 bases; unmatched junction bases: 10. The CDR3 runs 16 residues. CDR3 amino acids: CASSYDPGRDLYEQYF. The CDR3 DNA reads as TGTGCCAGCAGTTACGATCCGGGGAGGGACCTCTACGAGCAGTACTTC.

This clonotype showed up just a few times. The DNA for the CDR3 is TGTGCCACCAGTGATTTCCAACAGTCCGGGGCCAACGTCCTGACTTTC. It specifies CATSDFQQSGANVLTF. This sequence joins TRBV24-1 and TRBJ2-6; D is unresolved. V lost 1 base to trimming and J lost 4 bases, with 10 bases between them. CDR3 size: 16 residues. From germline, CDR1 is KGHDR and CDR2 SFDVKD.

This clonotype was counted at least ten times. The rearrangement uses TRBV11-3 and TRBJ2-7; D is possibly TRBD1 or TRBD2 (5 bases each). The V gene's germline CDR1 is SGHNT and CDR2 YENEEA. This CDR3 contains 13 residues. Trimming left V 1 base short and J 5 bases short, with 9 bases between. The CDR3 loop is CASSLAGRDEQYF. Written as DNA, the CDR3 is TGTGCCAGCAGCTTAGCGGGACGGGACGAGCAGTACTTC.

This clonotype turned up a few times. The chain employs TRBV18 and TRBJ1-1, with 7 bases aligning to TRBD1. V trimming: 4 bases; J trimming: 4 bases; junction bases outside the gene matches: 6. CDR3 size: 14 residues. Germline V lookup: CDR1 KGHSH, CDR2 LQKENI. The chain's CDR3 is CASSQGQRSTEAFF. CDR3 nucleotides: TGTGCCAGCTCACAGGGACAGCGTAGCACTGAAGCTTTCTTT.

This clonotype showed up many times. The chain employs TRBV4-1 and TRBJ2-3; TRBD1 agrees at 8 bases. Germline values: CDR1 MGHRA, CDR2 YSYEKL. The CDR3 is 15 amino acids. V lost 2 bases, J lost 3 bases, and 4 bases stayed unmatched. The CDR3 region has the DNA TGCGCCAGCAGCCAACCCGGACAGGGTACAGATACGCAGTATTTT. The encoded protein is CASSQPGQGTDTQYF.

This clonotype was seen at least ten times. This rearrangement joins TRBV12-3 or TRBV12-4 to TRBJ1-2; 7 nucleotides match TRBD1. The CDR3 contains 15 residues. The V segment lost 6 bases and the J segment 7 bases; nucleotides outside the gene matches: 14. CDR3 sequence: CASRDGGRGVFGYTF. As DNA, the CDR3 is TGTGCCAGCAGGGATGGTGGCAGGGGGGTGTTTGGCTACACCTTC.

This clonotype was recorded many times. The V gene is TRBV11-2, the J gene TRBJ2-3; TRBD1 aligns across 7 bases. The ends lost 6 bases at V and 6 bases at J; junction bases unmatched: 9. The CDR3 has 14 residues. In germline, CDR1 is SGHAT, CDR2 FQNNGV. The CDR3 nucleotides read TGTGCCAGCAGATCGGGACAGCCCGCCGATACGCAGTATTTT. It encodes CASRSGQPADTQYF.

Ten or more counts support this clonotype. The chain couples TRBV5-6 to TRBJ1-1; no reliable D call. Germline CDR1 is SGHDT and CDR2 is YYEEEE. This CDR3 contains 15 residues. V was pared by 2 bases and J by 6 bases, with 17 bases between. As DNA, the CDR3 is TGTGCCAGCAGCTTTAGTGTATTAGGTTTGGCTGAAGCTTTCTTT. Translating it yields CASSFSVLGLAEAFF.

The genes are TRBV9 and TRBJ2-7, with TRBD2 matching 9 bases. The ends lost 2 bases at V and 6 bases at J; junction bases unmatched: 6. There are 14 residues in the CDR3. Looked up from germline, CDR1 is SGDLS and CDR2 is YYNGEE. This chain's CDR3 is CASSVGREGLEQYF. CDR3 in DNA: TGTGCCAGCAGCGTGGGGCGGGAGGGCCTCGAGCAGTACTTC.

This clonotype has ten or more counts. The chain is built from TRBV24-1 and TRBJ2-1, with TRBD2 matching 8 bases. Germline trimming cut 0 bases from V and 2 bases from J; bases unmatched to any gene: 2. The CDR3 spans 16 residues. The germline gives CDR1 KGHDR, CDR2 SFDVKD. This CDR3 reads CATSDLGGGTYNEQFF. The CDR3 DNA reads TGTGCCACCAGTGATTTGGGCGGGGGGACCTACAATGAGCAGTTCTTC.

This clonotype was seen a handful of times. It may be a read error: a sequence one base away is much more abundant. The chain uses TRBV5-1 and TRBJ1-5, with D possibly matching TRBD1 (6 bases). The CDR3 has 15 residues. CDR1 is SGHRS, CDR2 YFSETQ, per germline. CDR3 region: CASSLEGHSNQPRHF. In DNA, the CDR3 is TGCGCCAGCAGCTTGGAGGGACATAGCAATCAGCCCCGGCATTTT.

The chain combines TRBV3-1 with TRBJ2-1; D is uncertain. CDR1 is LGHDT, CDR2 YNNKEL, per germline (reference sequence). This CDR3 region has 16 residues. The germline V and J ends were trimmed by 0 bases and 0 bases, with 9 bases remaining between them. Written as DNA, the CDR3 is TGTGCCAGCAGCCAAGAAACCAGCCTCTCCTACAATGAGCAGTTCTTC. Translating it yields CASSQETSLSYNEQFF.

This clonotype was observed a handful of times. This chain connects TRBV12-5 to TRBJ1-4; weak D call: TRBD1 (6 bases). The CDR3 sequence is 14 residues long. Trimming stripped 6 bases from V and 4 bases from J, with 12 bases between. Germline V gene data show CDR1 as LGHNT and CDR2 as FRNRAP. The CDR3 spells CASGIGQSNEKLFF. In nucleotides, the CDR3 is TGTGCTAGTGGCATCGGACAGAGTAATGAAAAACTGTTTTTT.

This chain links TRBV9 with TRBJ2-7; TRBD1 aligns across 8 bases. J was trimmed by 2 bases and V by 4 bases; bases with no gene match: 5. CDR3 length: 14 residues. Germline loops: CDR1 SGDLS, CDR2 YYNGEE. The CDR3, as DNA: TGTGCCAGCAGCCCGACAGGGGCTCCCTACGAGCAGTACTTC. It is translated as CASSPTGAPYEQYF.

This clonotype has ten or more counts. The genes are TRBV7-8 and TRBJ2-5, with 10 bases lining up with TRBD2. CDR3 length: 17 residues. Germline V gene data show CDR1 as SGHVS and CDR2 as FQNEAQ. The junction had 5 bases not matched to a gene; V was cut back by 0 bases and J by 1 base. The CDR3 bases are TGTGCCAGCAGCTTAGCGGTGACTAGCGGGCTCCAAGAGACCCAGTACTTC. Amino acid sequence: CASSLAVTSGLQETQYF.

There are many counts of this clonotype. The CDR3 reads CATSRSFGLATSTDTQYF. As DNA, the CDR3 is TGTGCCACCAGCAGAAGCTTTGGACTAGCGACTAGCACAGATACGCAGTATTTT. The genes are TRBV15 and TRBJ2-3; 9 bases agree with TRBD2. Germline loops: CDR1 LNHNV, CDR2 YYDKDF (reference sequence). The CDR3 loop spans 18 amino acids. J gave up 0 bases and V 2 bases, and 9 bases lay outside the gene matches.

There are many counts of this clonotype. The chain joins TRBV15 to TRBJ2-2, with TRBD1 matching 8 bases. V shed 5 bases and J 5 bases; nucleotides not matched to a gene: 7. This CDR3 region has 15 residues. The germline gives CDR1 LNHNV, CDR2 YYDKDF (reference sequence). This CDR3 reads CATSPGTGDTGELFF. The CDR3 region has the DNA TGTGCCACCAGCCCTGGGACAGGAGATACCGGGGAGCTGTTTTTT.

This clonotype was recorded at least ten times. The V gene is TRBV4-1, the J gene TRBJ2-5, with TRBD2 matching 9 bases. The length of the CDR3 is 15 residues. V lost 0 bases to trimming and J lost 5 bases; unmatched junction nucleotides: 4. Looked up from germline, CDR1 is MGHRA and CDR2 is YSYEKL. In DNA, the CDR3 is TGCGCCAGCAGCCAAGAGGCCCTAGCGGGGGAGACCCAGTACTTC. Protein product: CASSQEALAGETQYF.

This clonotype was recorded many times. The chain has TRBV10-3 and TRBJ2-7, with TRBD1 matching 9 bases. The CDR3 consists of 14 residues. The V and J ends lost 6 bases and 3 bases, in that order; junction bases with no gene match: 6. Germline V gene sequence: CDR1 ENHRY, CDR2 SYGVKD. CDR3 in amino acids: CAISQSGQGYEQYF. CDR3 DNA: TGTGCCATCAGCCAGTCGGGACAGGGCTACGAGCAGTACTTC.